The 5 T cell receptor beta chains reported below all come from one sample, sequenced in a study of T cell responses to AZD1222 COVID-19 vaccine (dated by TCRdb to the early 2020s). Library preparation was by the immunoSEQ multiplex PCR assay. TCRdb provides this immuneACCESS table in a form limited to in-frame rearrangements. Some clones are lacking; in checked studies, under half of them reflect an unresolved V gene, and why the rest are absent is not known. The sample table records over 110,000 clones; around 92% of these occur just once. The ten largest clones represent approximately 12% of the sample. The time point label for this specimen denotes: sample from adult after SARS-CoV-2 infection, after symptom onset. Sequenced here: peripheral blood, sampled after recovery from COVID-19. The receptor set was obtained from an adult who had recovered from COVID-19.

This chain links TRBV6-2 or TRBV6-3 with TRBJ2-1; D may be TRBD2 (6 bases). This CDR3 has 18 residues. Trimming pared 5 bases from V and 0 bases from J, leaving 20 bases between. Germline values: CDR1 MNHEY, CDR2 SVGEGT. CDR3 in DNA: TGTGCCAGCAGTAGGACCCTTAGCGGTCCAAGCTCCTACAATGAGCAGTTCTTC. Translating gives CASSRTLSGPSSYNEQFF.

The genes are TRBV6-5 and TRBJ2-3, with 8 bases that match TRBD2. V shed 6 bases, J shed 4 bases, and the junction held 9 bases outside the gene matches. CDR3 length equals 15 residues. The germline gives CDR1 MNHEY, CDR2 SVGAGI. CDR3 sequence reads: CASRSSGSSADTQYF. The DNA for the CDR3 is TGTGCCAGCAGATCAAGCGGGAGTAGCGCAGATACGCAGTATTTT.

The chain has TRBV19 and TRBJ1-2; 9 bases line up with TRBD1. V dropped 0 bases and J dropped 2; count of bases not matched to a gene: 7. The CDR3 has 17 residues. Germline CDR1 LNHDA, CDR2 SQIVND (reference sequence). CDR3 region: CASSIDGQGSRNYGYTF. DNA for the CDR3: TGTGCCAGTAGTATAGACGGACAGGGGTCTAGAAACTATGGCTACACCTTC.

This chain uses TRBV12-3 or TRBV12-4 with TRBJ2-7; D gene ambiguous. The CDR3 runs 13 residues. Trimming shortened V by 3 bases and J by 5 bases, and 11 bases separated the two germline ends. The CDR3 nucleotides are TGTGCCAGCAGTTTGGAGAATCTCAACGAGCAGTACTTC. Its translation: CASSLENLNEQYF.

The chain uses TRBV28 and TRBJ2-1; D not certain. With 7 bases removed from V and 0 bases from J, the gap between germline ends came to 10 bases. Germline V gene lookup returns CDR1 MDHEN and CDR2 SYDVKM. There are 14 residues in the CDR3. Here the CDR3 DNA reads TGTGCCAGCACCCCAATGAACTCCTACAATGAGCAGTTCTTC. Translating gives CASTPMNSYNEQFF.